This T cell receptor (beta chain) came from a study of cytomegalovirus exposure and HLA in healthy donors. Overall study context: Clustering assigned about 80% of the approximately 400 genotyped donors to the Caucasian-associated ancestry cluster.

The PCR had 60 Vbeta and 13 Jbeta primers. Measured with immunoSEQ multiplex PCR; TCRdb has only the in-frame clones, and not every one. Of approximately 100,000 clones listed, about three quarters are singletons. General study points: Across donors, presence/absence analyses took sequencing depth to be roughly uniform. In all likelihood, a cluster of highly shared sequence variants was a sequencing artifact.

Trimming removed 0 bases at V and 4 bases at J, with 12 bases between. The CDR3 consists of 15 residues. The V gene's germline CDR1 is SGHVS and CDR2 FQNEAQ. For this clone: Antigen: not known.

Each donor was nominally healthy when sampled (though unrecorded immune exposures were likely). Sequenced: PBMCs. The clonotype originates from a female donor in good health and CMV-seronegative. The rearrangement joins TRBV7-8 to TRBJ1-2, with a tentative D call TRBD1 (5 bases). CDR3 sequence (DNA): TGTGCCAGCAGCTTAGCAGGGGTCGGTCTCTATGGCTACACCTTC. It encodes CASSLAGVGLYGYTF.